These 14 T cell receptor beta chains originate from one sample sequenced in a study of blood T cell repertoires in COVID-19. Using immunoSEQ multiplex PCR, the repertoire was profiled, and TCRdb retains in-frame clones only, with some absent. The sample shows roughly 100,000 clones, around 80% of them seen only once. The sequenced sample was peripheral blood. The receptors were gathered from a woman at least 80 years old with acute or convalescent COVID-19.

This clone was recorded once. The CDR3 loop reads CASSLGLNEKLFF. DNA for the CDR3: TGCGCCAGCAGCTTGGGACTTAATGAAAAACTGTTTTTT. The V and J genes are TRBV5-1 and TRBJ1-4, with unresolved D. The CDR3 has 13 amino acids. V was cut by 0 bases and J by 4 bases, with 4 bases left in between. Germline V gene data show CDR1 as SGHRS and CDR2 as YFSETQ.

V is TRBV6-5 and J is TRBJ2-5, with 7 nucleotides matching TRBD1. J gave up 4 bases and V 6 bases, and 11 bases lay outside the gene matches. CDR3 length equals 15 residues. Germline CDR1 MNHEY, CDR2 SVGAGI. The CDR3 here is CASSKFRGIRETQYF. Here the CDR3 DNA reads TGTGCCAGCAGCAAGTTCAGGGGGATTCGAGAGACCCAGTACTTC.

The chain couples TRBV2 to TRBJ1-5; D is possibly TRBD1 (5 bases). Germline CDR1 SNHLY, CDR2 FYNNEI. The CDR3 spans 14 residues. With 5 bases removed from V and 6 bases from J, the gap between germline ends came to 14 bases. The CDR3 sequence: CASSLQVAIQPQHF. DNA for the CDR3: TGTGCCAGCAGTTTACAGGTAGCAATTCAGCCCCAGCATTTT.

The V gene is TRBV19, the J gene TRBJ2-4, with TRBD1 identical over 8 bases. V shed 10 bases, J shed 5 bases, and the junction held 4 bases outside the gene matches. The CDR3 covers 12 residues. The germline V gene has CDR1 LNHDA and CDR2 SQIVND (reference sequence). Here the CDR3 DNA reads TGTGCCACCTCGGACAGGGAAAACATTCAGTACTTC. Its translation: CATSDRENIQYF.

Only a few counts were recorded for this clone. This chain uses TRBV7-8 with TRBJ1-1; D not resolved. The V gene lost 3 bases and the J gene lost 1 base, with 12 bases spanning the gap. The CDR3 contains 15 residues. Germline V gene lookup returns CDR1 SGHVS and CDR2 FQNEAQ. Here the CDR3 DNA reads TGTGCCAGCAGCTTCCAGGCGAATCGGAACACTGAAGCTTTCTTT. It specifies CASSFQANRNTEAFF.

The chain combines TRBV29-1 with TRBJ1-1; the match to TRBD1 covers 10 bases. Germline values: CDR1 SQVTM, CDR2 ANQGSEA. V shed 7 bases, J shed 4 bases, and the junction held 3 bases outside the gene matches. The CDR3 runs 12 residues. CDR3 region: CSGRTGGTEAFF. The CDR3 DNA reads TGCAGCGGGAGGACAGGGGGCACTGAAGCTTTCTTT.

The sample holds one count of this clone. The V call is TRBV5-1, the J call TRBJ1-2; D is unresolved. The V gene lost 2 bases and the J gene lost 3 bases, with 17 bases spanning the gap. The V gene's germline CDR1 is SGHRS and CDR2 YFSETQ. The CDR3 sequence is 16 residues long. The CDR3 DNA follows: TGCGCCAGCAGCTTTGATGGTCGGGGAGTGGACTATGGCTACACCTTC. Translated, it gives CASSFDGRGVDYGYTF.

The chain links TRBV7-9 to TRBJ2-5; 7 bases fit TRBD1. The CDR3 totals 14 residues. Germline loops: CDR1 SEHNR, CDR2 FQNEAQ (reference sequence). Losses at the gene ends were 1 base for V and 5 bases for J; bases not matched to a gene: 4. CDR3 coding DNA: TGTGCCAGCAGCTTAGGACAGGGTGCGGAGACCCAGTACTTC. Its translation is CASSLGQGAETQYF.

The CDR3 nucleotides are TGTGCCAGCAGCCCGGACAGGGAACGGGCTTTCTTT. Its protein product is CASSPDRERAFF. This chain connects TRBV7-2 to TRBJ1-1; 8 bases match TRBD1. The CDR3 is made up of 12 amino acids. With 5 bases clipped from V and 11 bases from J, the junction kept 7 bases outside the gene matches. In germline, CDR1 is SGHTA, CDR2 FQGNSA. Full variable domain (outside the CDR3, taken from reference TRBV7-2 and TRBJ1-1): GAGVSQSPSNKVTEKGKDVELRCDPISGHTALYWYRQSLGQGLEFLIYFQGNSAPDKSGLPSDRFSAERTGGSVSTLTIQRTQQEDSAVYLCASSPDRERAFFGQGTRLTVV.

The V gene is TRBV5-1, the J gene TRBJ1-4; D remains ambiguous. Trimming pared 0 bases from V and 2 bases from J, leaving 5 bases between. The germline V gene has CDR1 SGHRS and CDR2 YFSETQ. The CDR3 loop spans 14 amino acids. This chain's CDR3 is CASSLATTNEKLFF. The CDR3, as DNA: TGCGCCAGCAGCTTGGCTACGACTAATGAAAAACTGTTTTTT.

This clone was observed once. The rearrangement links TRBV6-5 to TRBJ2-2; 8 bases are shared with TRBD2. The ends lost 6 bases at V and 5 bases at J; junction bases unmatched: 5. Germline CDR1 reads MNHEY; CDR2 reads SVGAGI. CDR3 size: 14 residues. CDR3 nucleotide sequence: TGTGCCAGCAGGGGACTAGGCGATACCGGGGAGCTGTTTTTT. As protein: CASRGLGDTGELFF.

This rearrangement joins TRBV30 to TRBJ1-2; the D is unclear. V lost 1 base, J lost 3 bases, and 9 bases lay in between. The CDR3 sequence is 13 residues long. Per germline, CDR1 GTSNPN and CDR2 SVGIG (reference sequence). The CDR3 spells CAWSASRDYGYTF. The CDR3 DNA is TGTGCCTGGAGTGCGTCGAGGGACTATGGCTACACCTTC.

V usage is TRBV2 and J usage is TRBJ1-2; no firm D call. V was shortened by 5 bases and J by 8 bases, with 9 bases between the two germline ends. The germline gives CDR1 SNHLY, CDR2 FYNNEI. The CDR3 consists of 11 residues. CDR3 protein: CASSLTRGYTF. The CDR3, as DNA: TGTGCCAGCAGTCTGACAAGGGGCTACACCTTC.

This clone was counted a few times. This chain uses TRBV3-1 (or the pseudogene TRBV3-2) with TRBJ1-2; no clear D. The CDR3 consists of 14 residues. Germline V CDR1 and CDR2: LGHDT, YNNKEL (reference sequence). Trimming removed 2 bases from V and 8 bases from J, with 15 bases in between. The CDR3 DNA sequence: TGTGCCAGCAGCCAAAGGGAGGGCAGTAGGGGCTACACCTTC. Its translation is CASSQREGSRGYTF.